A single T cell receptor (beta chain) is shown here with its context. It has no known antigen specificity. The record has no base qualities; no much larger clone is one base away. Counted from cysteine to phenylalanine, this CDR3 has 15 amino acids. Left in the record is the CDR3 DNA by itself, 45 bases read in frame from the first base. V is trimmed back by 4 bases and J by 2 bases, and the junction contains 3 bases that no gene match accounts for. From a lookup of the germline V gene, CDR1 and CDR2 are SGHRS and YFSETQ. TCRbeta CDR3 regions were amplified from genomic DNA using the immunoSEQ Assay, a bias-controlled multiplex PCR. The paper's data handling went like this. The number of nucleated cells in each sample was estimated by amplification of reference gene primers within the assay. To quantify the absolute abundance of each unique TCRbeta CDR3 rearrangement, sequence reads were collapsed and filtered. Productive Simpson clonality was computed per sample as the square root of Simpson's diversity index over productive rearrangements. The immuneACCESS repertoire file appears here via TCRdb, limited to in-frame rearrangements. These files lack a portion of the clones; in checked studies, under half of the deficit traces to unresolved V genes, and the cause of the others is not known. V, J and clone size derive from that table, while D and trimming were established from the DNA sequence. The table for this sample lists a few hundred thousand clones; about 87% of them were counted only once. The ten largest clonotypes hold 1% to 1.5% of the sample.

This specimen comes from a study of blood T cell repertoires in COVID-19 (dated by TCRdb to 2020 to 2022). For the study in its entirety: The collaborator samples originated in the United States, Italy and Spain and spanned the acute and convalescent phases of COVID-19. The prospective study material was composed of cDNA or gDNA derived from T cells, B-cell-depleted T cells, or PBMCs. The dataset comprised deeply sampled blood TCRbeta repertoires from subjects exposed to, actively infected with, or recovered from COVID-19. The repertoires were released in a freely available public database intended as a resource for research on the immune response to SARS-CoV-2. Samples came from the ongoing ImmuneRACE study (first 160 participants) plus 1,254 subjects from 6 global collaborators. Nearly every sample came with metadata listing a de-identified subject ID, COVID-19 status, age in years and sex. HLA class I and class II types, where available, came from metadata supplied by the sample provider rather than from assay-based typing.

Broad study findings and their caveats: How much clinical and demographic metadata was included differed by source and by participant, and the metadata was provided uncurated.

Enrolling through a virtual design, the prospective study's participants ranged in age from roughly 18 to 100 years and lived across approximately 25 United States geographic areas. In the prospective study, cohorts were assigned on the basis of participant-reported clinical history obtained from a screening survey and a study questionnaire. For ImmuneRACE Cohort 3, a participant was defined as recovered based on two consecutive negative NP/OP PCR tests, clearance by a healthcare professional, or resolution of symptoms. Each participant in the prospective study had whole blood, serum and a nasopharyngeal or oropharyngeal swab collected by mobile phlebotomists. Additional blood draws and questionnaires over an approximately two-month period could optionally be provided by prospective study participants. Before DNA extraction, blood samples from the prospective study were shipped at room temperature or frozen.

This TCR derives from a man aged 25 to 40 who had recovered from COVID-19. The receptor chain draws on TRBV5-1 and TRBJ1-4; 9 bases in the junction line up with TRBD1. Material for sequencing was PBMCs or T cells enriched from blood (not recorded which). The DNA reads TGCGCCAGCAGCGTCGACAGGGGGACTAATGAAAAACTGTTTTTT. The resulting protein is CASSVDRGTNEKLFF.